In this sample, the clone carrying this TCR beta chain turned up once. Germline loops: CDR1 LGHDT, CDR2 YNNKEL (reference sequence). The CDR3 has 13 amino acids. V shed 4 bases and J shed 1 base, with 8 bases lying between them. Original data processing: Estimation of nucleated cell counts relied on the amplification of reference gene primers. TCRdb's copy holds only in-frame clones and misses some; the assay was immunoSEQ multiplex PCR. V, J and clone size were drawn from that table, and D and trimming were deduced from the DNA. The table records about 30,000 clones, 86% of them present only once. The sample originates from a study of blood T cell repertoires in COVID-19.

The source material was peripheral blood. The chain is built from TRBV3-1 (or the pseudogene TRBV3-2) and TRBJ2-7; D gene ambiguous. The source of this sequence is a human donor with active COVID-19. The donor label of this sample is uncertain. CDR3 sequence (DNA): TGTGCCAGCAGCCGTACTGTGTCCTACGAGCAGTACTTC. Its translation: CASSRTVSYEQYF.